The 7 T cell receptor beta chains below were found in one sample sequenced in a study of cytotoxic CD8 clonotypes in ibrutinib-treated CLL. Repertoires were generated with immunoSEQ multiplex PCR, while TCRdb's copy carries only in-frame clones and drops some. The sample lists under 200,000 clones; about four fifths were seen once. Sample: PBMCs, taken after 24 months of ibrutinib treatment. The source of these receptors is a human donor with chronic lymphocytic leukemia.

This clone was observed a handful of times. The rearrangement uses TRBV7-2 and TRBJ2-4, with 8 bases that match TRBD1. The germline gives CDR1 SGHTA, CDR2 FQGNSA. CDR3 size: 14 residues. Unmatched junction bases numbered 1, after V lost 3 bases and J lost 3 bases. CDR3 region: CASSFTGGKNIQYF. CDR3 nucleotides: TGTGCCAGCAGCTTTACAGGGGGCAAAAACATTCAGTACTTC.

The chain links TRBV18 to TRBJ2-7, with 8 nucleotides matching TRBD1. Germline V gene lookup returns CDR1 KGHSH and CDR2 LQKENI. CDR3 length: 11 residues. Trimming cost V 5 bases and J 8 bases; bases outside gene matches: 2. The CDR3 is CASSGQGQQYF. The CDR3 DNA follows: TGTGCCAGCTCAGGACAGGGACAGCAGTACTTC.

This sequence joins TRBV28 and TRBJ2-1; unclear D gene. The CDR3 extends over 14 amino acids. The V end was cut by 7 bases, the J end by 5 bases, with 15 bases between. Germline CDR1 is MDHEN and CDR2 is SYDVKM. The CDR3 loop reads CASNPSDGHNEQFF. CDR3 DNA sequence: TGTGCCAGCAACCCCTCCGACGGACACAATGAGCAGTTCTTC.

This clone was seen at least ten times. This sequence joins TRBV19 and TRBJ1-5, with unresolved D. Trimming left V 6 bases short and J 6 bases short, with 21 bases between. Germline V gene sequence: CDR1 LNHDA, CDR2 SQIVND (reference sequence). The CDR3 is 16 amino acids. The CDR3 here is CASRSFQVYEGQPQHF. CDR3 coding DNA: TGTGCCAGTAGGAGTTTTCAGGTTTACGAGGGTCAGCCCCAGCATTTT.

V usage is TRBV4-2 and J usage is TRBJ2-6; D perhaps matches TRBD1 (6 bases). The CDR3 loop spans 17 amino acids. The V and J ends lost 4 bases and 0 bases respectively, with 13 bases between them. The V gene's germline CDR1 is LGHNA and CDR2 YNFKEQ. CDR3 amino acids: CASSRDKLTSGANVLTF. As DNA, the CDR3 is TGTGCCAGCAGCCGGGACAAGTTAACCTCTGGGGCCAACGTCCTGACTTTC.

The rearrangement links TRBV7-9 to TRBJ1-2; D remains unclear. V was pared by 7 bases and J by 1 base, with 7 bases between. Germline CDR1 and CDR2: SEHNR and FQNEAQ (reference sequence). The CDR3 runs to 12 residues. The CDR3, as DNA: TGTGCCAGCACCCAGATTAACTATGGCTACACCTTC. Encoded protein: CASTQINYGYTF.

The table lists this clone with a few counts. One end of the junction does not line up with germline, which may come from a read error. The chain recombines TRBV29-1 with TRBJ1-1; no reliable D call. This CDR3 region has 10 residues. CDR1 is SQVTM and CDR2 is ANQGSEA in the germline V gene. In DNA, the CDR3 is TGTGAGGCGCAGCACACTGAAGCTTTCTTT. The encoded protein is CEAQHTEAFF.